The 25 T cell receptor beta chains reported below all come from one sample, sequenced in a study of cytomegalovirus exposure and HLA in healthy donors. Researchers ran the PCR with 60 Vbeta and 13 Jbeta primers. Using immunoSEQ multiplex PCR, the repertoire was profiled, and TCRdb retains in-frame clones only, with some absent. The table shows 150,000 to 200,000 clones, with roughly 73% occurring only once. The specimen sequenced was PBMCs. The receptor set was obtained from a female donor in good health and CMV-seronegative.

The V and J genes are TRBV7-3 and TRBJ1-1; tentatively, D is TRBD1 (6 bases). CDR1 SGHTA and CDR2 FQGTGA come from the germline V gene. This CDR3 is built from 14 residues. V lost 3 bases and J 0 bases, leaving 8 bases between the germline ends. CDR3 nucleotides: TGTGCCAGCAGCTTGGACAGCATGAACACTGAAGCTTTCTTT. Translation gives CASSLDSMNTEAFF.

This clone appeared once. V gene TRBV18 combines with J gene TRBJ2-7, with 8 bases that match TRBD1. V was pared by 3 bases and J by 2 bases, with 3 bases of the junction left unmatched. In germline, CDR1 is KGHSH, CDR2 LQKENI. This CDR3 is 14 amino acids long. As DNA, the CDR3 is TGTGCCAGCTCACCGGGACAGGCTACCTACGAGCAGTACTTC. It is translated as CASSPGQATYEQYF.

This chain connects TRBV11-2 to TRBJ1-6; 7 bases line up with TRBD1. The CDR3 contains 15 residues. The V segment lost 4 bases and the J segment 7 bases; nucleotides outside the gene matches: 7. Germline V gene data show CDR1 as SGHAT and CDR2 as FQNNGV. CDR3 nucleotides: TGTGCCAGCAGCTCGACGGGACAGCAAAATTCACCCCTCCACTTT. Translated: CASSSTGQQNSPLHF.

The genes are TRBV4-1 and TRBJ2-7, with 7 bases fitting TRBD1. V lost 5 bases and J lost 2; bases outside the gene matches: 3. The CDR3 runs 13 residues. Germline loops: CDR1 MGHRA, CDR2 YSYEKL. CDR3 residues: CASSSGTAYEQYF. The CDR3 bases are TGCGCCAGCAGCTCCGGGACAGCCTACGAGCAGTACTTC.

The chain is built from TRBV28 and TRBJ1-2; 9 bases are a match to TRBD1. CDR1 is MDHEN, CDR2 SYDVKM, per germline. Trimming cost V 5 bases and J 3 bases; bases outside gene matches: 13. The CDR3 runs to 17 residues. CDR3 coding DNA: TGTGCCAGCAGTCCACCCCGGGGGACAGGGCTAGACTATGGCTACACCTTC. Its translation: CASSPPRGTGLDYGYTF.

The V and J genes are TRBV5-1 and TRBJ2-3; 7 bases match TRBD2. V shed 2 bases, J shed 0 bases, and the junction held 9 bases outside the gene matches. Germline assignment: CDR1 SGHRS and CDR2 YFSETQ. The CDR3 is 17 amino acids. The CDR3 DNA reads as TGCGCCAGCAGCTTCGGCCGAGCGGGAACTAGCACAGATACGCAGTATTTT. Protein: CASSFGRAGTSTDTQYF.

V gene TRBV9 combines with J gene TRBJ2-7; the D is unclear. The CDR3 runs 16 residues. CDR1 and CDR2 (germline): SGDLS, YYNGEE. V lost 0 bases and J 9 bases, leaving 22 bases between the germline ends. The CDR3 DNA follows: TGTGCCAGCAGCGTAGTTGATACACCCGCAACGCAGTGGCAGTACTTC. It yields the protein CASSVVDTPATQWQYF.

The V call is TRBV19, the J call TRBJ1-2; perhaps TRBD1 as D (6 bases). Germline V gene sequence: CDR1 LNHDA, CDR2 SQIVND (reference sequence). Trimming stripped 4 bases from V and 4 bases from J, with 13 bases between. There are 14 residues in the CDR3. CDR3: CASSSGDKLYGYTF. The CDR3 coding sequence is TGTGCCAGTAGTAGTGGGGACAAACTCTATGGCTACACCTTC.

The gene calls are TRBV5-5 and TRBJ2-5, with TRBD2 matching 7 bases. V was clipped by 4 bases and J by 5 bases; unmatched bases: 8. CDR1 and CDR2 (germline): SGHKS, YYEKEE (reference sequence). The CDR3 length is 14 residues. The CDR3 is CASSPGLPKETQYF. The CDR3 region has the DNA TGTGCCAGCAGCCCGGGACTACCCAAGGAGACCCAGTACTTC.

The chain joins TRBV2 to TRBJ2-5, with D perhaps matching TRBD1 (6 bases). CDR1 is SNHLY and CDR2 is FYNNEI in the germline V gene. CDR3 length: 14 amino acids. V lost 6 bases and J 5 bases, leaving 16 bases between the germline ends. The CDR3 bases are TGTGCCAGCAGAAACGCAGGGGTGAGGGAGACCCAGTACTTC. This gives the protein CASRNAGVRETQYF.

The rearrangement uses TRBV5-4 and TRBJ2-7, with 13 bases lining up with TRBD2. The length of the CDR3 is 14 residues. Germline loops: CDR1 SGHNT, CDR2 YYREEE (reference sequence). The junction had 3 bases not matched to a gene; V was cut back by 5 bases and J by 4 bases. The CDR3 nucleotides are TGTGCCAGCAGTTCGACTAGCGGGGGGTACGAGCAGTACTTC. Residues: CASSSTSGGYEQYF.

The chain is built from TRBV30 and TRBJ2-5, with D hard to call. The J call may be incorrect, as the DNA end agrees better with TRBJ2-7. The CDR3 contains 13 residues. Germline CDR1 and CDR2: GTSNPN and SVGIG (reference sequence). The CDR3 DNA reads as TGTGCCTGGAGCCGGTTCGGTAAATACGAGCAGTACTTC. Its protein product is CAWSRFGKYEQYF.

This clone has only one observation. An end of the junction differs from the germline gene, which may be a read error. V is TRBV7-9 and J is TRBJ1-1; the D is unclear. There are 11 residues in the CDR3. CDR1 and CDR2 (germline): SEHNR, FQNEAQ (reference sequence). CDR3 sequence (DNA): TGTTCCAGCAGCCGATCGAGAGAAGCTTTCTTT. The encoded protein is CSSSRSREAFF.

As concerns this clone: A junction boundary mismatches the germline segment, possibly from a read error. The gene calls are TRBV7-9 and TRBJ1-5; no definite D call. Germline loops: CDR1 SEHNR, CDR2 FQNEAQ (reference sequence). The CDR3 runs 12 residues. In DNA, the CDR3 is TGTTCCAGCCCGGTCGGCAATCAGCCCCAGCATTTT. Protein sequence: CSSPVGNQPQHF.

This chain uses TRBV7-6 with TRBJ2-5; D not resolved. Germline assignment: CDR1 SGHVS and CDR2 FNYEAQ. The V gene lost 5 bases and the J gene lost 4 bases, with 17 bases spanning the gap. The CDR3 length is 15 residues. CDR3 protein: CASSPLLGLGETQYF. In DNA form, the CDR3 reads TGTGCCAGCAGCCCCCTCTTGGGCCTCGGAGAGACCCAGTACTTC.

The CDR3 reads CASSLVGGWARNTIYF. As DNA, the CDR3 is TGCGCCAGCAGCTTGGTCGGGGGTTGGGCGAGAAACACCATATATTTT. The chain carries TRBV5-1 and TRBJ1-3; D perhaps matches TRBD1 (5 bases). The CDR3 runs 16 residues. V lost 0 bases and J lost 5, with 15 bases in between. Germline-derived CDR1 and CDR2 are SGHRS and YFSETQ.

About this clone: The same CDR3 can be traced to other DNA sequences in this sample. J is TRBJ1-2 and V is TRBV2, with 7 bases aligning to TRBD1. Germline CDR1 is SNHLY and CDR2 is FYNNEI. Germline trimming cut 4 bases from V and 7 bases from J; bases unmatched to any gene: 3. This CDR3 is 12 amino acids long. The CDR3 DNA follows: TGTGCCAGCAGTGGACAGGGTTTTGGCTACACCTTC. Protein sequence: CASSGQGFGYTF.

This clone was observed a few times. The chain uses TRBV5-1 and TRBJ1-3, with no clear D. Germline V gene data show CDR1 as SGHRS and CDR2 as YFSETQ. The CDR3 length is 14 residues. The germline V and J ends were trimmed by 0 bases and 0 bases, with 4 bases remaining between them. The CDR3 protein is CASSLESSGNTIYF. DNA for the CDR3: TGCGCCAGCAGCTTGGAGAGCTCTGGAAACACCATATATTTT. The whole variable domain, remainder taken from reference TRBV5-1 and TRBJ1-3, is KAGVTQTPRYLIKTRGQQVTLSCSPISGHRSVSWYQQTPGQGLQFLFEYFSETQRNKGNFPGRFSGRQFSNSRSEMNVSTLELGDSALYLCASSLESSGNTIYFGEGSWLTVV.

The genes are TRBV5-1 and TRBJ1-2, with D maybe TRBD1 (6 bases). CDR1 and CDR2 (germline): SGHRS, YFSETQ. This CDR3 comprises 12 residues. V was pared by 0 bases and J by 6 bases, with 6 bases between. The CDR3: CASSLAGDGYTF. For the CDR3, the DNA is TGCGCCAGCAGCTTGGCAGGGGATGGCTACACCTTC. Complete variable domain (other parts from reference TRBV5-1 and TRBJ1-2): KAGVTQTPRYLIKTRGQQVTLSCSPISGHRSVSWYQQTPGQGLQFLFEYFSETQRNKGNFPGRFSGRQFSNSRSEMNVSTLELGDSALYLCASSLAGDGYTFGSGTRLTVV.

V and J are TRBV2 and TRBJ2-7; TRBD1 is a possible D gene (5 bases). CDR3 size: 15 residues. Germline CDR1 and CDR2: SNHLY and FYNNEI. The V and J ends lost 5 bases and 4 bases respectively, with 18 bases between them. CDR3 DNA: TGTGCCAGCAGTAACCGTGGGGCAGGTGTTTACGAGCAGTACTTC. Amino acid sequence: CASSNRGAGVYEQYF.

This clone ranks as medium-sized (0.01 to 0.1%). V and J are TRBV5-1 and TRBJ1-1; TRBD1 is a possible D gene (5 bases). Germline V CDR1 and CDR2: SGHRS, YFSETQ. CDR3 length equals 13 residues. V shed 6 bases and J shed 0 bases, with 9 bases lying between them. CDR3 residues: CASMWGMNTEAFF. Written as DNA, the CDR3 is TGCGCCAGCATGTGGGGCATGAACACTGAAGCTTTCTTT. The full variable domain, its missing parts supplied by reference TRBV5-1 and TRBJ1-1, is KAGVTQTPRYLIKTRGQQVTLSCSPISGHRSVSWYQQTPGQGLQFLFEYFSETQRNKGNFPGRFSGRQFSNSRSEMNVSTLELGDSALYLCASMWGMNTEAFFGQGTRLTVV.

The rearrangement uses TRBV7-9 and TRBJ1-3, with D uncertain. In germline, CDR1 is SEHNR, CDR2 FQNEAQ (reference sequence). V was clipped by 5 bases and J by 3 bases, with 8 bases between them. The length of the CDR3 is 13 residues. The CDR3 bases are TGTGCCAGCAGCCCCCTTCGTGGAAACACCATATATTTT. Protein sequence: CASSPLRGNTIYF.

The rearrangement joins TRBV5-1 to TRBJ2-2; D perhaps matches TRBD2 (6 bases). CDR3 length: 14 amino acids. CDR1 and CDR2 (germline): SGHRS, YFSETQ. V was clipped by 4 bases and J by 4 bases, with 11 bases between them. As DNA, the CDR3 is TGCGCCAGCAGCACCGGGACTGTCACCGGGGAGCTGTTTTTT. Amino acids: CASSTGTVTGELFF.

This rearrangement joins TRBV28 to TRBJ2-5; 9 positions match TRBD2. Germline V gene sequence: CDR1 MDHEN, CDR2 SYDVKM. Trimming removed 6 bases from V and 1 base from J; junction bases left unmatched: 6. The length of the CDR3 is 15 residues. The CDR3 nucleotides read TGTGCCAGCAGCCCCCCGGGACTAGCCCAAGAGACCCAGTACTTC. Translation: CASSPPGLAQETQYF.

V and J are TRBV11-2 and TRBJ2-7, with D possibly matching TRBD1 (5 bases). Per germline, CDR1 SGHAT and CDR2 FQNNGV. The V end was cut by 3 bases, the J end by 3 bases, with 15 bases between. This CDR3 is 15 amino acids long. CDR3 in amino acids: CASSFMDIESYEQYF. The CDR3 DNA is TGTGCCAGCAGCTTTATGGACATAGAGAGCTACGAGCAGTACTTC.